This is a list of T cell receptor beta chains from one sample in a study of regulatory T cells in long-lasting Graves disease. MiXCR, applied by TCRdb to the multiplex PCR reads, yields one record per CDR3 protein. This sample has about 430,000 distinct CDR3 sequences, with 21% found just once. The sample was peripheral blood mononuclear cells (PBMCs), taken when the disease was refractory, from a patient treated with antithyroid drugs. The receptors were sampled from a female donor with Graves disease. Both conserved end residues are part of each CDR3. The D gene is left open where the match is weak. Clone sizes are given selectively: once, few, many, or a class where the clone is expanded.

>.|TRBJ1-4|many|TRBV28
TGTGCCAGCAGTTTTGGAAGGGATGAAAAACTGTTTTTT
CASSFGRDEKLFF
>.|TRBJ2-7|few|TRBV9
TGTGCCAGCAGCGTATCATCGGGAGAGGGCGAGCAGTACTTC
CASSVSSGEGEQYF
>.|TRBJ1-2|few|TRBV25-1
TGTGCCAGCAGTACCCATCGCCCGCCGAACTATGGCTACACCTTC
CASSTHRPPNYGYTF
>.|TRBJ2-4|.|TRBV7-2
TGTGCCAGCAGTTTTCCCGTGGGGGGGCTTGCCAAAAACATTCAGTACTTC
CASSFPVGGLAKNIQYF
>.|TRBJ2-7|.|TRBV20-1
TGCAGTGCTATGAACAGCTCCTACGAGCAGTACTTC
CSAMNSSYEQYF
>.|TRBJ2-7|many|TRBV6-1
TGTGCCAGCACTATGCCAGAGACGTTCTACGAGCAGTACTTC
CASTMPETFYEQYF
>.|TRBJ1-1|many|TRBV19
TGTGCCAGTAGTATAGATCGCATGAACACTGAAGCTTTCTTT
CASSIDRMNTEAFF
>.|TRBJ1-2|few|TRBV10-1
TGCGCCAGCATGTACACACCGAGGGGTGGCTACACCTTC
CASMYTPRGGYTF
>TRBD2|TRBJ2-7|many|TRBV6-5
TGTGCCAGCAGTTACAGCAGCGGGAGAAGGAACGAGCAGTACTTC
CASSYSSGRRNEQYF
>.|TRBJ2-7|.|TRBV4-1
TGCGCCAGCAGCCAAGTGTTCGGTGGCTACGAGCAGTACTTC
CASSQVFGGYEQYF
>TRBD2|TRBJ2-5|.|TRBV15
TGTGCCACCAGCAGAGGGCACAGGGTAGGACTAGCGGGGGAAGAGACCCAGTGCTTC
CATSRGHRVGLAGEETQCF
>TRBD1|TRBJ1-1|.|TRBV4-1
TGTGCCAGCAGCCAAGCGGGACAGGGGGACACTGAAGCTTTCTTT
CASSQAGQGDTEAFF
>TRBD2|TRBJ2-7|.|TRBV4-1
TGCGCCAGCAGCGAACTAGCGGGTTTCTACGAGCAGTACTTC
CASSELAGFYEQYF
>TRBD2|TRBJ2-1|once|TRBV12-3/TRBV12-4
TGTGCCAGCAGTTGGGAGGGTTACAATGAGCAGTTCTTC
CASSWEGYNEQFF
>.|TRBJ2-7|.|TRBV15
TGTGCCACCAGCAGAGAGGGTAGAAGGAGCTACGAGCAGTACTTC
CATSREGRRSYEQYF
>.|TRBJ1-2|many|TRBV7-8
TGTGCCAGCAGCTTAGAGAACACGGTCCATGGCTACACCTTC
CASSLENTVHGYTF
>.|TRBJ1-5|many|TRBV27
TGTGCCACCGGCGTGGTTGGCAATCAGCCCCAGCATTTT
CATGVVGNQPQHF
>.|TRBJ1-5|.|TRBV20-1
TGCAGTGCTAGAGACCCCCGAGCAGGGAACAATCAGCCCCAGCATTTT
CSARDPRAGNNQPQHF
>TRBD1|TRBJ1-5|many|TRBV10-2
TGCGCCAGCAGGGGGACAGGGGAAAATCAGCCCCAGCATTTT
CASRGTGENQPQHF
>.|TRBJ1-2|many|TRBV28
TGTGCCAGCAGGGAGGACAGTAACTATGGCTACACCTTC
CASREDSNYGYTF
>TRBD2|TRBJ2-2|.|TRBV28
TGTGCCAGCAGTTCTCCGGGACTAGCGGGAGGCGGTAGCCCCGGGGAGCTGTTTTTT
CASSSPGLAGGGSPGELFF
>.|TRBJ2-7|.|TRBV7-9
TGTGCCAGCAGCTTAAACGGGCCCTACAATGAGCAGTACTTC
CASSLNGPYNEQYF
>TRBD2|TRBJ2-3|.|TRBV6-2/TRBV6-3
TGTGCCAGCAGTGCGGGAGGGCCCCCCGATACGCAGTATTTT
CASSAGGPPDTQYF
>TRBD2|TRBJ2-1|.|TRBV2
TGTGCCAGCAGAGCTAGCGGGAAAGTGAACAATGAGCATTTCTTC
CASRASGKVNNEHFF
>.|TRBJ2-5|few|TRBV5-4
TGTGCCAGCAGCACCTCTAGCGTTAAGGAGACCCAGTACTTC
CASSTSSVKETQYF
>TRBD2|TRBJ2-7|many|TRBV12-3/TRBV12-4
TGTGCCAGCAGCAAGCGGGAGGAGAAAGAGCAGTACTTC
CASSKREEKEQYF
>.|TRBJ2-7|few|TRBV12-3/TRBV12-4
TGTGCCAGCAGCGAGCTGGGACTGCTGGGGTACGAGCAGTACTTC
CASSELGLLGYEQYF
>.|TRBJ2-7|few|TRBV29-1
TGCAGCGTTGAGACAGATTATTACGAGCAGTACTTC
CSVETDYYEQYF
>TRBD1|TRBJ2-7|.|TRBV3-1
TGTGCCAGCAGCCCCCGAGGGACAGGGGGAAGAGAGCAGTACTTC
CASSPRGTGGREQYF
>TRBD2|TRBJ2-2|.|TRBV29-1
TGCAGCGTCCGACTAGCGGGAGGGCCCGCCGGGGAGCTGTTTTTT
CSVRLAGGPAGELFF
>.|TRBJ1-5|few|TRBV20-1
TGCAGTGCTAGAGATTTCGGGGGCAGGGATAATCAGCCCCAGCATTTT
CSARDFGGRDNQPQHF
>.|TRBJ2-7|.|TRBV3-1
TGTGCCAGCAGGATCGACCAGATAACCTACGAGCAGTACTTC
CASRIDQITYEQYF
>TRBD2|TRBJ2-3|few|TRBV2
TGTGCCAGCCTTAATCCTACTAGCGGCCCCACAGATACGCAGTATTTT
CASLNPTSGPTDTQYF
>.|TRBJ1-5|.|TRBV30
TGTGCCTGGAGCGGGGACATGGATCAGCCCCAGCATTTT
CAWSGDMDQPQHF
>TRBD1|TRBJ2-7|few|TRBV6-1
TGTGCCATCGGGACAGCCACCTACGAGCAGTACTTC
CAIGTATYEQYF
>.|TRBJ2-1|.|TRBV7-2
TGTGCCAGCAGCACTCGGGGTGCCTACAATGAGCAGTTCTTC
CASSTRGAYNEQFF
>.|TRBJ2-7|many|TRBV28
TGTGCCAGCAGTCCCCTACGGGAGATCTCCTACGAGCAGTACTTC
CASSPLREISYEQYF
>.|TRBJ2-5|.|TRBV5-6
TGTGCCAGCAGCGGTCAGGATGGGGGGAGAGAGACCCAGTACTTC
CASSGQDGGRETQYF
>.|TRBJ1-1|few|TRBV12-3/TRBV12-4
TGTGCCAGCAGTTTATGGGGCAGGGATGGAGCTTTCTTT
CASSLWGRDGAFF
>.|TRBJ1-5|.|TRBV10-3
TGTGCCATCATAAGGAGCGGCATCAGCAATCAGCCCCAGCATTTT
CAIIRSGISNQPQHF
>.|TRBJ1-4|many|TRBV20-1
TGCAGTGCCCCCCCAAGCCTTGCAACTAATGAAAAACTGTTTTTT
CSAPPSLATNEKLFF
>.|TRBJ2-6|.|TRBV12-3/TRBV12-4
TGTGCCAGCATCTTGGGGACCTCTGGGGCCAACGTCCTGACTTTC
CASILGTSGANVLTF